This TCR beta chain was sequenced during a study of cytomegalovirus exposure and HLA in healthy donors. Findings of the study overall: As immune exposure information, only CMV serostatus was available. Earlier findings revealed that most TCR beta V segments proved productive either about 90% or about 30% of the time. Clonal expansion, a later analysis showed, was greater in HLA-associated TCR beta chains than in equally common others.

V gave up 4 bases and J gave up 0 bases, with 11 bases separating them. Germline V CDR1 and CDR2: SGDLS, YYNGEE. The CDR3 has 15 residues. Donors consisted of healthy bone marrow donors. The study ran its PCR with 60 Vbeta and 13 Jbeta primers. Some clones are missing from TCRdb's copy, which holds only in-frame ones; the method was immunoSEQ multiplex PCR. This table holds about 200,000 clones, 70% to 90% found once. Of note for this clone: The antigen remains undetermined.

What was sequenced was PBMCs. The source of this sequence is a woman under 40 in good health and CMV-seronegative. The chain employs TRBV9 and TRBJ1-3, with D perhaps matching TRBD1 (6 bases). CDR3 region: CASSLQDSSGNTIYF. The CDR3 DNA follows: TGTGCCAGCAGCCTCCAGGACAGCTCTGGAAACACCATATATTTT.